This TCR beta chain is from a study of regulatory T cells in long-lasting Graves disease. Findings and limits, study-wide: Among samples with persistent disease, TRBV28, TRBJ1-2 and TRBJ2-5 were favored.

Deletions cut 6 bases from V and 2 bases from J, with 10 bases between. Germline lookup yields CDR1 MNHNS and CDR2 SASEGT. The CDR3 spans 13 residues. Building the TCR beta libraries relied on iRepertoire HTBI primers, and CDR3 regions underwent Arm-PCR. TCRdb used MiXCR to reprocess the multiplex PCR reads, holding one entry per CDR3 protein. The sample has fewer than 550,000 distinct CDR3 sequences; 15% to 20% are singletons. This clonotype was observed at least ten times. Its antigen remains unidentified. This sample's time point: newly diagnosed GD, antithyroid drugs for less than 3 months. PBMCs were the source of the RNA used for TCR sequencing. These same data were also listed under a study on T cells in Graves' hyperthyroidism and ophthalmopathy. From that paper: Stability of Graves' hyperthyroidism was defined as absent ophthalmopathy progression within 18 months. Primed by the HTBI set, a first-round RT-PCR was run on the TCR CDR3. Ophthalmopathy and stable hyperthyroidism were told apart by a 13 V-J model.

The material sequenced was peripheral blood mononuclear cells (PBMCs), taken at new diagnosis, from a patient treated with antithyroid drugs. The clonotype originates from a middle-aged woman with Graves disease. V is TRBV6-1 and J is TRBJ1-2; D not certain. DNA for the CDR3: TGTGCCAGCAGCCCCCGGGAGAACTATGGCTACACCTTC. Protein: CASSPRENYGYTF.